The next 14 T cell receptor beta chains were all read from a single sample in a study of metastatic and nonmetastatic thyroid tumors. TCRdb ran MiXCR on the PCR reads. The repertoire holds several thousand clones, with roughly 30% as singletons. All patients reached thyroid surgery having received no treatment beforehand. The sequencing input was adjacent normal tissue. The receptors stem from a female donor with papillary thyroid cancer or a benign thyroid nodule (not recorded which). Some clones in this sample may be carry-over from other donors' samples.

This clone has only a few counts. The junction does not match germline at one end; this may be a read error. The chain recombines TRBV11-1 with TRBJ2-7; D call uncertain. This CDR3 contains 11 residues. The V gene's germline CDR1 is SGHAT and CDR2 FQDESV (reference sequence). CDR3 sequence (DNA): TGTGTCAGCAGTAATTACTACGAGCAGTACTTC. As protein: CVSSNYYEQYF. Full variable domain (outside the CDR3, taken from reference TRBV11-1 and TRBJ2-7): EAEVAQSPRYKITEKSQAVAFWCDPISGHATLYWYRQILGQGPELLVQFQDESVVDDSQLPKDRFSAERLKGVDSTLKIQPAELGDSAMYLCVSSNYYEQYFGPGTRLTVT.

This clone was observed a few times. The chain carries TRBV6-4 and TRBJ2-1; a possible D gene is TRBD1 (6 bases). V was clipped by 3 bases and J by 9 bases, with 18 bases between them. CDR3 length: 15 residues. Germline values: CDR1 MRHNA, CDR2 SNTAGT. The CDR3 sequence is CASSEAKTGRAEQFF. The CDR3 bases are TGTGCCAGCAGTGAGGCCAAAACAGGGCGTGCTGAGCAGTTCTTC.

V and J are TRBV11-1 and TRBJ1-2; 8 positions agree with TRBD1. The CDR3 is 13 amino acids. Germline CDR1 reads SGHAT; CDR2 reads FQDESV (reference sequence). V shed 5 bases and J 3 bases; nucleotides not matched to a gene: 2. In DNA, the CDR3 is TGTGCCAGCAGCCCAGGGGGCGACTATGGCTACACCTTC. This codes for CASSPGGDYGYTF.

This chain uses TRBV6-1 with TRBJ1-1; D is possibly TRBD1 (6 bases). The CDR3 is 17 residues long. V gave up 7 bases and J gave up 2 bases, with 23 bases separating them. Germline V gene lookup returns CDR1 MNHNS and CDR2 SASEGT. CDR3 DNA: TGTGCCAGCATTTTTCTGAGTGGGACAAGTGGTAACACTGAAGCTTTCTTT. Protein: CASIFLSGTSGNTEAFF.

In its sample, this clone was seen a few times. One junction end does not reproduce the germline sequence, and a read error may be involved. This chain uses TRBV27 with TRBJ1-6; TRBD1 is a possible D gene (6 bases). The CDR3 has 14 residues. Germline V gene data show CDR1 as MNHEY and CDR2 as SMNVEV (reference sequence). This CDR3 is CSSRYSRGGSPLQF. The CDR3 DNA follows: TGTTCCAGCAGATACTCGAGGGGGGGTTCACCCCTCCAGTTT.

Points on this clone: The junction does not match germline at one end; this may be a read error. The chain uses TRBV28 and TRBJ1-1, with TRBD1 matching 11 bases. The CDR3 is 15 amino acids. From germline, CDR1 is MDHEN and CDR2 SYDVKM. The CDR3 nucleotides are TGTGCTAGCAGTCCGGGACAGGGGGGGAACACTGAAGCTTTCTTT. Its translation: CASSPGQGGNTEAFF.

The rearrangement joins TRBV7-8 to TRBJ2-7, with a tentative D call TRBD2 (6 bases). The germline V and J ends were trimmed by 4 bases and 7 bases, with 11 bases remaining between them. The CDR3 totals 12 residues. The germline V gene has CDR1 SGHVS and CDR2 FQNEAQ. This CDR3 reads CASSSGGREQYF. The CDR3 coding sequence is TGTGCCAGCAGCTCCGGGGGTAGGGAGCAGTACTTC.

Notes on this clone: One junction end disagrees with the germline gene, perhaps due to a read error. This rearrangement joins TRBV7-8 to TRBJ2-7; D is possibly TRBD1 (6 bases). CDR1 and CDR2 (germline): SGHVS, FQNEAQ. This CDR3 is built from 14 residues. The CDR3 here is CAISLTGNAYEQYF. The CDR3 nucleotides are TGTGCCATCAGCTTAACAGGGAACGCCTACGAGCAGTACTTC.

The CDR3 coding sequence is TGTGCCAGCAGCTCGACGATCACCCACAATGAGCAGTTCTTC. Translated, it gives CASSSTITHNEQFF. The chain links TRBV7-9 to TRBJ2-1, with D unclear. CDR1 and CDR2 (germline): SEHNR, FQNEAQ (reference sequence). The CDR3 contains 14 residues. V shed 4 bases and J shed 5 bases, with 12 bases lying between them.

Notes on this clone: The CDR3 end shows no conserved phenylalanine or tryptophan, and so a read error is likely. The limits of the CDR3 on the DNA are not certain, so only TCRdb's listed CDR3 is given. The chain has TRBV27 and TRBJ2-3; no check of the table's D call, TRBD2, against the DNA was made. The CDR3 extends over 17 residues, inclusive of both ends. Germline V gives CDR1 MNHEY, CDR2 SMNVEV (reference sequence). CDR3 region: CASSLLGTPSRTDTHYI.

The gene calls are TRBV2 and TRBJ1-1; no clear D gene. This CDR3 comprises 14 residues. V lost 1 base and J 3 bases, leaving 9 bases between the germline ends. Germline V gene data show CDR1 as SNHLY and CDR2 as FYNNEI. In DNA, the CDR3 is TGTGCCAGCAGTGAAGGCCAGAGGGACACTGAAGCTTTCTTT. It yields the protein CASSEGQRDTEAFF.

The chain employs TRBV9 and TRBJ2-1; D call uncertain. V shed 0 bases and J shed 5 bases, with 9 bases lying between them. Germline V gives CDR1 SGDLS, CDR2 YYNGEE. The CDR3 covers 14 residues. This chain's CDR3 is CASSVDSHDNEQFF. The DNA for the CDR3 is TGTGCCAGCAGCGTAGACAGCCATGACAATGAGCAGTTCTTC.

This sequence joins TRBV27 and TRBJ2-3; 10 bases map to TRBD2. Germline V lookup: CDR1 MNHEY, CDR2 SMNVEV (reference sequence). The CDR3 totals 17 residues. V shed 2 bases and J 1 base; nucleotides not matched to a gene: 6. CDR3 nucleotide sequence: TGTGCCAGCAGTTTAGTTGGGACTAGCGACCGCACAGATACGCAGTATTTT. The encoded protein is CASSLVGTSDRTDTQYF.

The V and J genes are TRBV10-2 and TRBJ1-2; possible D gene TRBD1, 5 bases. This CDR3 spans 15 amino acids. Germline values: CDR1 WSHSY, CDR2 SAAADI. V shed 4 bases and J shed 4 bases, with 16 bases lying between them. This chain's CDR3 is CASSGLGYTGYGYTF. CDR3 nucleotides: TGCGCCAGCAGTGGGTTGGGTTACACAGGCTATGGCTACACCTTC.